The 32 T cell receptor beta chains presented below share a single source sample, sequenced in a study of T cell responses to AZD1222 COVID-19 vaccine. Clones were sequenced by immunoSEQ multiplex PCR, and TCRdb holds only the in-frame ones, with some missing. The table shows roughly 140,000 clones, with around 89% occurring only once. This specimen consisted of peripheral blood, obtained on day 0 of AZD1222 vaccination. The receptors come from an adult in good health.

This chain uses TRBV6-1 with TRBJ1-2; 7 nucleotides match TRBD1. Looked up from germline, CDR1 is MNHNS and CDR2 is SASEGT. CDR3 length: 14 residues. Trimming removed 3 bases from V and 4 bases from J; junction bases left unmatched: 5. In DNA form, the CDR3 reads TGTGCCAGCAGTGAGGGACAGCCCTTCTATGGCTACACCTTC. Protein product: CASSEGQPFYGYTF.

This sequence joins TRBV4-1 and TRBJ2-7; D uncertain. V was shortened by 1 base and J by 6 bases, with 13 bases between the two germline ends. This CDR3 is 14 amino acids long. The germline V gene encodes CDR1 MGHRA and CDR2 YSYEKL. This CDR3 is CASSQGYGLGEQYF. The CDR3 DNA reads TGCGCCAGCAGCCAAGGATATGGATTAGGCGAGCAGTACTTC.

V and J are TRBV2 and TRBJ2-7; D is possibly TRBD1 (5 bases). With 8 bases removed from V and 10 bases from J, the gap between germline ends came to 12 bases. The CDR3 has 10 amino acids. The germline CDR1 and CDR2 sequences are SNHLY and FYNNEI. The DNA of the CDR3 is TGTGCCAGCGCAGGGCGCAAACAGTACTTC. This encodes CASAGRKQYF.

The chain is built from TRBV6-5 and TRBJ1-5; maybe TRBD1 (6 bases). From germline, CDR1 is MNHEY and CDR2 SVGAGI. Trimming removed 6 bases at V and 1 base at J, with 13 bases between. The CDR3 runs 15 residues. Here the CDR3 reads CASSNREGSNQPQHF. The CDR3 coding sequence is TGTGCCAGCAGCAACAGGGAAGGGAGCAATCAGCCCCAGCATTTT.

The V gene is TRBV20-1, the J gene TRBJ2-7; no firm D call. From germline, CDR1 is DFQATT and CDR2 SNEGSKA (reference sequence). The CDR3 covers 11 residues. V lost 5 bases and J 7 bases, leaving 12 bases between the germline ends. The CDR3 bases are TGCAGTGCTTCGCACCTGAGGGAGCAGTACTTC. Translated: CSASHLREQYF.

This chain connects TRBV4-2 to TRBJ1-4, with D unclear. Germline V gene sequence: CDR1 LGHNA, CDR2 YNFKEQ. V was clipped by 3 bases and J by 11 bases, with 10 bases between them. The CDR3 has 12 residues. The CDR3 bases are TGTGCCAGCAGCCACGACACGGGGAAACTGTTTTTT. As protein: CASSHDTGKLFF.

The V call is TRBV5-4, the J call TRBJ2-5, with D possibly being TRBD2 (7 bases). The CDR3 runs to 15 residues. Germline values: CDR1 SGHNT, CDR2 YYREEE (reference sequence). V dropped 4 bases and J dropped 5 bases, with 18 bases sitting between them. The CDR3 is CASSPSRGAGETQYF. As DNA, the CDR3 is TGTGCCAGCAGCCCGAGTCGGGGGGCCGGGGAGACCCAGTACTTC.

The chain recombines TRBV19 with TRBJ1-2, with 8 bases matching TRBD1. In germline, CDR1 is LNHDA, CDR2 SQIVND (reference sequence). V dropped 6 bases and J dropped 6; count of bases not matched to a gene: 12. The CDR3 runs to 15 residues. The CDR3 region is CASSHPGQGRDGYTF. The CDR3 DNA reads TGTGCCAGTAGCCACCCTGGACAGGGTCGAGATGGCTACACCTTC. The complete variable domain, with remaining parts taken from reference TRBV19 and TRBJ1-2, reads DGGITQSPKYLFRKEGQNVTLSCEQNLNHDAMYWYRQDPGQGLRLIYYSQIVNDFQKGDIAEGYSVSREKKESFPLTVTSAQKNPTAFYLCASSHPGQGRDGYTFGSGTRLTVV.

The CDR3 spells CASSLTWAGYNEQFF. In nucleotides, the CDR3 is TGTGCCAGCAGCTTAACGTGGGCGGGGTACAATGAGCAGTTCTTC. This chain connects TRBV7-3 to TRBJ2-1, with D maybe TRBD2 (6 bases). The CDR3 consists of 15 residues. The ends were cut back, 0 bases at V and 4 bases at J, with 10 bases in the middle. Per the germline V gene, CDR1 is SGHTA and CDR2 is FQGTGA.

As to this clone: Distinct nucleotide sequences in the sample also encode this CDR3. V usage is TRBV5-1 and J usage is TRBJ2-3; D perhaps matches TRBD1 (5 bases). With 0 bases removed from V and 4 bases from J, the gap between germline ends came to 9 bases. Germline lookup yields CDR1 SGHRS and CDR2 YFSETQ. CDR3 size: 14 residues. The CDR3 sequence: CASSLGGGADTQYF. The CDR3 DNA reads as TGCGCCAGCAGCTTGGGGGGCGGCGCAGATACGCAGTATTTT.

This chain joins TRBV10-1 and TRBJ2-1; tentative D call: TRBD1 (6 bases). The CDR3 runs 13 residues. V was cut by 5 bases and J by 7 bases, with 12 bases left in between. Germline V lookup: CDR1 WNHNN, CDR2 SYGVQD (reference sequence). Here the CDR3 DNA reads TGCGCCAGCAGTAAGGGGACACCTAATGAGCAGTTCTTC. This gives the protein CASSKGTPNEQFF.

The chain links TRBV24-1 to TRBJ2-3; D remains ambiguous. In germline, CDR1 is KGHDR, CDR2 SFDVKD. The CDR3 covers 14 residues. V gave up 5 bases and J gave up 6 bases, with 14 bases separating them. The CDR3 reads CATSGKGTLDTQYF. The CDR3 DNA follows: TGTGCCACCAGTGGAAAGGGAACATTGGATACGCAGTATTTT.

The chain employs TRBV6-5 and TRBJ1-4; D uncertain. The CDR3 has 15 amino acids. Germline CDR1 and CDR2: MNHEY and SVGAGI. Trimming shortened V by 0 bases and J by 0 bases, and 5 bases separated the two germline ends. The CDR3 region has the DNA TGTGCCAGCAGTTACTCGGCAGCAACTAATGAAAAACTGTTTTTT. Its translation is CASSYSAATNEKLFF.

V gene TRBV30 combines with J gene TRBJ2-3, with D hard to call. Between the trimmed V and J ends, which lost 3 bases and 4 bases, there was a span of 11 bases. Germline V gene lookup returns CDR1 GTSNPN and CDR2 SVGIG (reference sequence). The CDR3 runs to 13 residues. This CDR3 is CAWRVSYPDTQYF. The CDR3 bases are TGTGCCTGGAGGGTAAGTTACCCAGATACGCAGTATTTT.

The DNA of the CDR3 is TGTGCCAGCCGGGGGACAGTCGACTATGGCTACACCTTC. Protein: CASRGTVDYGYTF. The chain links TRBV2 to TRBJ1-2; TRBD1 matches at 7 bases. The germline CDR1 and CDR2 sequences are SNHLY and FYNNEI. The CDR3 covers 13 residues. Trimming at V came to 8 bases and at J to 3 bases, leaving 6 bases not matched to a gene. Filled out from reference TRBV2 and TRBJ1-2, the complete variable domain reads EPEVTQTPSHQVTQMGQEVILRCVPISNHLYFYWYRQILGQKVEFLVSFYNNEISEKSEIFDDQFSVERPDGSNFTLKIRSTKLEDSAMYFCASRGTVDYGYTFGSGTRLTVV.

The CDR3 protein is CASSFRREGETQYF. CDR3 DNA: TGTGCCAGCAGCTTTAGGAGGGAGGGAGAGACCCAGTACTTC. J is TRBJ2-5 and V is TRBV5-4, with TRBD2 matching over 7 bases. Per germline, CDR1 SGHNT and CDR2 YYREEE (reference sequence). The CDR3 is 14 amino acids. Trimming at V came to 2 bases and at J to 4 bases, leaving 5 bases not matched to a gene. The full variable domain, its missing parts supplied by reference TRBV5-4 and TRBJ2-5, is ETGVTQSPTHLIKTRGQQVTLRCSSQSGHNTVSWYQQALGQGPQFIFQYYREEENGRGNFPPRFSGLQFPNYSSELNVNALELDDSALYLCASSFRREGETQYFGPGTRLLVL.

The gene calls are TRBV28 and TRBJ2-7; TRBD2 matches 11 bases. Germline trimming cut 6 bases from V and 2 bases from J; bases unmatched to any gene: 6. Germline loops: CDR1 MDHEN, CDR2 SYDVKM. This CDR3 contains 15 residues. In DNA, the CDR3 is TGTGCCAGCAGGACATTAGCGGGAGGGACCTACGAGCAGTACTTC. Encoded protein: CASRTLAGGTYEQYF.

This clone was observed once. This chain uses TRBV7-6 with TRBJ1-2; D is uncertain. V was clipped by 1 base and J by 4 bases, with 13 bases between them. CDR3 length: 15 amino acids. Germline CDR1 and CDR2: SGHVS and FNYEAQ. The CDR3 reads CASSLDPGFIYGYTF. The CDR3 bases are TGTGCCAGCAGCTTAGATCCAGGATTTATCTATGGCTACACCTTC.

The chain has TRBV19 and TRBJ2-7, with 7 bases aligning to TRBD1. V shed 5 bases, J shed 3 bases, and the junction held 7 bases outside the gene matches. The CDR3 has 14 amino acids. From germline, CDR1 is LNHDA and CDR2 SQIVND (reference sequence). CDR3 in DNA: TGTGCCAGTAGTGAAGGGACAGCCGACTACGAGCAGTACTTC. Protein product: CASSEGTADYEQYF.

The J gene is TRBJ2-3, the V gene TRBV29-1; 8 nucleotides agree with TRBD1. The germline V gene has CDR1 SQVTM and CDR2 ANQGSEA. The CDR3 length is 15 residues. Germline trimming cut 6 bases from V and 6 bases from J; bases unmatched to any gene: 14. The chain's CDR3 is CSVAWRTGMSDTQYF. CDR3 DNA sequence: TGCAGCGTCGCCTGGAGGACAGGGATGAGCGATACGCAGTATTTT.

The chain recombines TRBV6-1 with TRBJ1-2; no definite D call. The CDR3 has 15 residues. Deletions cut 2 bases from V and 8 bases from J, with 18 bases between. Germline V gene sequence: CDR1 MNHNS, CDR2 SASEGT. This chain's CDR3 is CASSETGGGLPGYTF. The CDR3 coding sequence is TGTGCCAGCAGTGAAACGGGAGGTGGGCTGCCCGGCTACACCTTC.

This clone was counted only a few times. It may be a read error: a sequence one base away is much more abundant. Distinct nucleotide sequences in the sample also encode this CDR3. This rearrangement joins TRBV5-1 to TRBJ1-4; TRBD1 is a possible D gene (6 bases). Trimming took 0 bases from V and 6 from J, leaving 9 bases between them. Looked up from germline, CDR1 is SGHRS and CDR2 is YFSETQ. The CDR3 is made up of 14 amino acids. The CDR3 DNA is TGCGCCAGCAGCTTGGCAGGGGCGTATGAAAAACTGTTTTTT. The encoded protein is CASSLAGAYEKLFF.

This chain connects TRBV24-1 to TRBJ2-5; D gene uncertain. The CDR3 totals 13 residues. CDR1 KGHDR and CDR2 SFDVKD come from the germline V gene. Trimming took 2 bases from V and 3 from J, leaving 6 bases between them. The DNA for the CDR3 is TGTGCCACCAGTGATTCGCCGAAAGAGACCCAGTACTTC. Protein sequence: CATSDSPKETQYF.

V is TRBV5-4 and J is TRBJ1-1, with D perhaps TRBD1 (5 bases). Per the germline V gene, CDR1 is SGHNT and CDR2 is YYREEE (reference sequence). Trimming pared 4 bases from V and 7 bases from J, leaving 17 bases between. This CDR3 is 14 amino acids long. This CDR3 reads CASSAGTLGLEAFF. CDR3 sequence (DNA): TGTGCCAGCAGCGCCGGGACTTTGGGACTTGAAGCTTTCTTT.

This clone was recorded only once. The J gene is TRBJ2-1, the V gene TRBV19, with D unclear. Germline V gene data show CDR1 as LNHDA and CDR2 as SQIVND (reference sequence). The V end lost 6 bases, the J end lost 0 bases, and 6 bases lay between the germline ends. The CDR3 spans 13 residues. CDR3: CASSRYSYNEQFF. CDR3 DNA sequence: TGTGCCAGTAGCCGCTACTCCTACAATGAGCAGTTCTTC.

This clone was counted between two and nine times. This rearrangement joins TRBV7-8 to TRBJ1-1, with a weak D call TRBD1 (5 bases). The CDR3 length is 14 residues. The V end was cut by 5 bases, the J end by 2 bases, with 12 bases between. Per the germline V gene, CDR1 is SGHVS and CDR2 is FQNEAQ. The DNA of the CDR3 is TGTGCCAGCAGCACTTCCAGGGCTAACACTGAAGCTTTCTTT. This gives the protein CASSTSRANTEAFF. Combining the CDR3 with reference TRBV7-8 and TRBJ1-1 gives the whole variable domain GAGVSQSPRYKVAKRGQDVALRCDPISGHVSLFWYQQALGQGPEFLTYFQNEAQLDKSGLPSDRFFAERPEGSVSTLKIQRTQQEDSAVYLCASSTSRANTEAFFGQGTRLTVV.

V usage is TRBV6-5 and J usage is TRBJ1-5; D not certain. V dropped 6 bases and J dropped 0 bases, with 12 bases sitting between them. CDR1 MNHEY and CDR2 SVGAGI come from the germline V gene. The CDR3 length is 15 residues. CDR3 DNA: TGTGCCAGCAGCTTGGCAGTTTATAGCAATCAGCCCCAGCATTTT. Amino acids: CASSLAVYSNQPQHF.

This chain links TRBV7-2 with TRBJ1-2; D gene unclear. CDR1 and CDR2 from the germline V gene are SGHTA and FQGNSA. This CDR3 comprises 13 residues. V lost 1 base, J lost 3 bases, and 6 bases lay in between. The CDR3 reads CASSLGKDYGYTF. CDR3 nucleotides: TGTGCCAGCAGCTTAGGCAAGGACTATGGCTACACCTTC.

The chain joins TRBV2 to TRBJ1-1; TRBD1 matches 10 bases. The CDR3 consists of 15 residues. The junction had 8 bases not matched to a gene; V was cut back by 4 bases and J by 6 bases. The germline CDR1 and CDR2 sequences are SNHLY and FYNNEI. CDR3 region: CASSVIGTGAPEAFF. Written as DNA, the CDR3 is TGTGCCAGCAGTGTAATTGGGACAGGGGCCCCTGAAGCTTTCTTT.

This chain links TRBV3-1 (or the pseudogene TRBV3-2) with TRBJ2-1; D may be TRBD2 (5 bases). Trimming cost V 1 base and J 8 bases, with 15 bases left between them. The CDR3 has 15 residues. CDR1 LGHDT and CDR2 YNNKEL come from the germline V gene (reference sequence). This CDR3 is CASSQVASTIHEQFF. CDR3 in DNA: TGTGCCAGCAGCCAAGTGGCTAGCACTATCCATGAGCAGTTCTTC.

The chain links TRBV20-1 to TRBJ1-2; TRBD1 might be the D (6 bases). V was trimmed by 5 bases and J by 5 bases, leaving 9 bases between them. The CDR3 covers 11 residues. Germline CDR1 reads DFQATT; CDR2 reads SNEGSKA (reference sequence). CDR3 sequence reads: CSAPGVYGYTF. DNA of the CDR3: TGCAGTGCTCCAGGGGTATATGGCTACACCTTC.

The V call is TRBV9, the J call TRBJ2-1, with 11 bases aligning to TRBD2. The CDR3 has 17 residues. V trimming: 0 bases; J trimming: 7 bases; junction bases outside the gene matches: 9. Germline V gene data show CDR1 as SGDLS and CDR2 as YYNGEE. As DNA, the CDR3 is TGTGCCAGCAGCGTAGGGGACGGACTAGCGGGTGGGAATGAGCAGTTCTTC. This translates into CASSVGDGLAGGNEQFF.